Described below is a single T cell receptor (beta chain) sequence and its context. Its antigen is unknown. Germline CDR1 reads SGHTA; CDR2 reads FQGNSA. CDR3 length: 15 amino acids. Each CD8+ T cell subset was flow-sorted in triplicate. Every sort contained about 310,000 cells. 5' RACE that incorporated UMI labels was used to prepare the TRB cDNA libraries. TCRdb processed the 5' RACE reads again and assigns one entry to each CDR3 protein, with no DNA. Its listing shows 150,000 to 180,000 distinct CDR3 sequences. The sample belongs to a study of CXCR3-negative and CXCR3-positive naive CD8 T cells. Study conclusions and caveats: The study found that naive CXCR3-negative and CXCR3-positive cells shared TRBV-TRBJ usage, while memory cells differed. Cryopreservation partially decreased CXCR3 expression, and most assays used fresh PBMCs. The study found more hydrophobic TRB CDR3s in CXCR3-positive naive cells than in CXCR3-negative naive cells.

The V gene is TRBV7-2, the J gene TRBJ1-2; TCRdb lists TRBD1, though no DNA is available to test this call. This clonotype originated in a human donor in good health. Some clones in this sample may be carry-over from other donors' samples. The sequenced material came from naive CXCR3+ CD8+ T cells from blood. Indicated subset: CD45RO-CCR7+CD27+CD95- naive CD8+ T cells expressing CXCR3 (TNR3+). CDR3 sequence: CASSSAFTGLGGYTF. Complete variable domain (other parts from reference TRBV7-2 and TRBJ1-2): GAGVSQSPSNKVTEKGKDVELRCDPISGHTALYWYRQSLGQGLEFLIYFQGNSAPDKSGLPSDRFSAERTGGSVSTLTIQRTQQEDSAVYLCASSSAFTGLGGYTFGSGTRLTVV.